The clone carrying this T cell receptor beta chain was picked up many times. The antigen is undetermined. In building TCR beta libraries, iRepertoire HTBI primers were used together with Arm-PCR of CDR3 regions. Under the authors' procedure: Detected in the samples were over 55 TRBV and more than 11 TRBJ segments. TCRdb redid the calling of the multiplex PCR reads with MiXCR, one entry per CDR3 protein. Clone size and V and J calls follow TCRdb, not the original study. The sample consists of 500,000 to 700,000 distinct CDR3 sequences, around 30% of them appearing once. This entry belongs to a study of regulatory T cells in long-lasting Graves disease. At the level of the study: Treatment with antithyroid drugs for over 5 years, together with positive TSH receptor antibodies, meant persistent Graves' disease.

The germline CDR1 and CDR2 sequences are MNHNS and SASEGT. There are 15 residues in the CDR3. V lost 6 bases to trimming and J lost 0 bases, with 12 bases between them. Regarding time point: persistent/refractory GD, antithyroid drugs over 5 years with positive TRAb. PBMC RNA served as the TCR library source. Study results and limitations: The study found persistent patients shared more public clonotypes (more than 2,500) than new patients (nearly 1,000). Newly diagnosed Graves' patients had higher TCR diversity than persistent ones.

Sequencing was performed on peripheral blood mononuclear cells (PBMCs), taken when the disease was refractory, from a patient treated with antithyroid drugs. This clonotype originated in a female donor with Graves disease. The chain joins TRBV6-1 to TRBJ1-5, with D perhaps matching TRBD1 (5 bases). CDR3 DNA sequence: TGTGCCAGCAGGCCCGGACAACATAGCAATCAGCCCCAGCATTTT. The encoded protein is CASRPGQHSNQPQHF.